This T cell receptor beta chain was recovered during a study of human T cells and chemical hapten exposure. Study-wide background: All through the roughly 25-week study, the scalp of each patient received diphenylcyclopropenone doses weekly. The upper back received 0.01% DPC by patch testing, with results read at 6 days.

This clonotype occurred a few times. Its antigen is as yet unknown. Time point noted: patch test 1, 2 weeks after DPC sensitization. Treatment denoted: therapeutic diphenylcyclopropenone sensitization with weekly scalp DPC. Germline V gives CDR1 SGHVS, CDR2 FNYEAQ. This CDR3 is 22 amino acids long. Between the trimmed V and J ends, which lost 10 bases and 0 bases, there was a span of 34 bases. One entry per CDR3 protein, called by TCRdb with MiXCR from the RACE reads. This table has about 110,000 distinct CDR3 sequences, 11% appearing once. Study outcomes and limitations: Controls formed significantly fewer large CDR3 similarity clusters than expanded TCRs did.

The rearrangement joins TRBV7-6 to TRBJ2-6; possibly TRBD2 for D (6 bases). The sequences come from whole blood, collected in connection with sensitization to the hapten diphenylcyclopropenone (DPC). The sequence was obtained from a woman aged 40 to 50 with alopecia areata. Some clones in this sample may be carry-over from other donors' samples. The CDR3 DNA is TGTGCCATCCGCGTCCGATATACTGCGGGGCCAGGGTTCCTCTCTGGGGCCAACGTCCTGACTTTC. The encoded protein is CAIRVRYTAGPGFLSGANVLTF.